Below, one T cell receptor (beta chain) is given with its context. Its antigen is as yet unknown. The data are from a study of Tregs in tolerant kidney transplant recipients. The study's findings and limits: The small number of patients limits these findings pending further validation.

Using immunoSEQ multiplex PCR, the repertoire was profiled, and TCRdb retains in-frame clones only, with some absent. The sample holds 200,000 to 300,000 clones, around 82% seen once. This CDR3 spans 14 amino acids. In germline, CDR1 is SGDLS, CDR2 YYNGEE. Trimming took off 6 bases at V and 5 bases at J, with 17 bases between the two ends. The receptor was isolated from a human donor in good health. The sequenced material came from CD4+ T cells from blood. This chain joins TRBV9 and TRBJ1-1, with a possible D match to TRBD1 (5 bases). The CDR3 loop is CASTIRDGGTEAFF. In DNA, the CDR3 is TGTGCCAGCACCATTCGGGATGGGGGAACTGAAGCTTTCTTT.